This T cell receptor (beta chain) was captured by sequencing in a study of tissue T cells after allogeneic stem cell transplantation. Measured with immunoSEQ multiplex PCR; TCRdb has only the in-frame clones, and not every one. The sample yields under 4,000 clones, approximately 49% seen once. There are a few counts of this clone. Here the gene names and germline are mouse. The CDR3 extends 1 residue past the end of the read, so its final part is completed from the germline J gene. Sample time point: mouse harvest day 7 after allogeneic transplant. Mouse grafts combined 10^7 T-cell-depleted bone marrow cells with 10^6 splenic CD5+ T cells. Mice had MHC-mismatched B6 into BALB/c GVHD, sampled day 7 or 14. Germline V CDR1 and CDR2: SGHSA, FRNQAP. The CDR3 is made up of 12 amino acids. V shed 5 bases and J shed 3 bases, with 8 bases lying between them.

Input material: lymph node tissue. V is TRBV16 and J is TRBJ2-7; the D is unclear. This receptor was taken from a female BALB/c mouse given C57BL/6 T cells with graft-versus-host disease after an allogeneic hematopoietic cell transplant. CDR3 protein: CASSGALYEQYF. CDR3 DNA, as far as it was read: TGTGCAAGCAGCGGCGCCCTCTATGAACAGTAC.